This TCR beta chain was sequenced during a study of T cell repertoires in cytomegalovirus infection. Study information: HLA-B-restricted CMV epitopes that are well studied, plus recently identified HLA-C-restricted ones, were used by the study. It was the public TCR beta signatures that indicated both CMV infection and matching HLA type. Study results and limitations: The study found HLA-C-restricted CMV-specific TCR beta clonotypes dominating the ex vivo response. There were carriers of CMV plus the relevant HLA, and cumulative public TCR beta family frequency identified them.

This clonotype was recorded many times. Its antigen remains unknown. Via MiXCR, TCRdb re-called the reads, giving one row per CDR3 protein. The sample includes some 920,000 distinct CDR3 sequences, about 33% of them seen just once. In germline, CDR1 is ENHRY, CDR2 SYGVKD. This CDR3 contains 17 residues. V gave up 6 bases and J gave up 3 bases; unmatched junction bases: 10. This sample comprised cultured CD8+ T cells from PBMCs, obtained from culture after CMV antigen stimulation. The chain is built from TRBV10-3 and TRBJ2-1, with 11 bases aligning to TRBD2. This receptor was identified in a human donor in good health (CMV status not recorded). Some clones in this sample may be carry-over from other donors' samples. The CDR3: CAIRTSGGPPNYNEQFF. As DNA, the CDR3 is TGTGCCATCAGAACTAGCGGGGGACCTCCAAACTACAATGAGCAGTTCTTC.